The 13 T cell receptor beta chains below were found in one sample sequenced in a study of a mutant IDH1 vaccine in newly diagnosed glioma. Their target antigens are unknown. Sequencing was performed with immunoSEQ multiplex PCR; in TCRdb, only in-frame clones are kept and a portion is missing. The sample records 50,000 to 75,000 clones, about 80% being singletons. Time point specified: week 5, during vaccination. What each vaccine dose contained was 300 ug of mutant IDH1 20-mer peptide, accompanied by topical imiquimod. Source: PBMCs, taken from a glioma patient whose treatment included an IDH1 peptide vaccine. The receptors were sampled from a woman aged 50 to 65 with glioma.

The rearrangement uses TRBV4-1 and TRBJ2-7, with 7 bases matching TRBD2. Trimming at V came to 1 base and at J to 4 bases, leaving 4 bases not matched to a gene. This CDR3 contains 14 residues. The V gene's germline CDR1 is MGHRA and CDR2 YSYEKL. CDR3 nucleotides: TGCGCCAGCAGCCAAGGACCGCGGGGGTACGAGCAGTACTTC. Translation gives CASSQGPRGYEQYF.

V usage is TRBV10-3 and J usage is TRBJ2-6; D perhaps matches TRBD1 (6 bases). The germline gives CDR1 ENHRY, CDR2 SYGVKD. The CDR3 extends over 14 amino acids. Trimming pared 10 bases from V and 2 bases from J, leaving 12 bases between. CDR3 protein: CATYAGAGANVLTF. CDR3 coding DNA: TGTGCCACCTACGCAGGGGCTGGGGCCAACGTCCTGACTTTC.

This clone has just a few counts. This chain connects TRBV27 to TRBJ1-1, with D hard to call. Germline CDR1 MNHEY, CDR2 SMNVEV (reference sequence). Deletions cut 3 bases from V and 5 bases from J, with 16 bases between. The CDR3 totals 15 residues. This chain's CDR3 is CASSLSSGLATEAFF. The CDR3 nucleotides are TGTGCCAGCAGTTTGAGTTCGGGGTTAGCAACTGAAGCTTTCTTT.

The chain employs TRBV5-4 and TRBJ2-2; 7 nucleotides match TRBD1. The CDR3 sequence is 17 residues long. V shed 4 bases and J 2 bases; nucleotides not matched to a gene: 11. The germline CDR1 and CDR2 sequences are SGHNT and YYREEE (reference sequence). CDR3 DNA: TGTGCCAGCAGCCGAGGACAGGCTGGCCGAAACACCGGGGAGCTGTTTTTT. Residues: CASSRGQAGRNTGELFF.

The chain uses TRBV10-3 and TRBJ2-1; D perhaps matches TRBD1 (5 bases). V lost 5 bases to trimming and J lost 7 bases, with 12 bases between them. The CDR3 has 13 residues. Germline CDR1 is ENHRY and CDR2 is SYGVKD. This CDR3 is CAISRTHSNEQFF. For the CDR3, the DNA is TGTGCCATCAGTCGGACACACAGTAATGAGCAGTTCTTC.

This clone was recorded only once. This chain connects TRBV6-1 to TRBJ2-7; 7 bases fit TRBD1. The V gene end was trimmed by 8 bases and the J gene end by 6 bases; junction bases not matched to a gene: 13. The CDR3 has 14 residues. The V gene's germline CDR1 is MNHNS and CDR2 SASEGT. As DNA, the CDR3 is TGTGCCAGCCCCGACAGGGCGGGTGGGGGCGAGCAGTACTTC. Encoded protein: CASPDRAGGGEQYF.

This clone was counted a single time. CDR3 in amino acids: CASSQVSGQAGNTIYF. CDR3 nucleotides: TGCGCCAGCAGCCAAGTATCGGGACAGGCTGGAAACACCATATATTTT. The rearrangement links TRBV4-3 to TRBJ1-3, with 8 bases that match TRBD1. The junction had 4 bases not matched to a gene; V was cut back by 1 base and J by 2 bases. The germline V gene has CDR1 LGHNA and CDR2 YSLEER. This CDR3 has 16 residues.

The V and J genes are TRBV10-3 and TRBJ1-2; D possibly corresponds to TRBD1 (5 bases). Deletions cut 8 bases from V and 7 bases from J, with 23 bases between. Germline V gene lookup returns CDR1 ENHRY and CDR2 SYGVKD. The CDR3 runs to 15 residues. CDR3 DNA sequence: TGTGCCATCCCGGATACCACAGGATTCTCCTTTGGCTACACCTTC. It codes for CAIPDTTGFSFGYTF.

Concerning this clone: The junction and the germline gene differ at one end; a read error may be behind it. The chain has TRBV9 and TRBJ2-7; 9 bases line up with TRBD2. The CDR3 loop spans 13 amino acids. Germline V gene data show CDR1 as SGDLS and CDR2 as YYNGEE. CDR3 bases: TGTGCCAGCAGCGTAGGGCCTAGCGGGGAGATTGATTTC. It translates to CASSVGPSGEIDF.

The rearrangement joins TRBV27 to TRBJ2-7; D possibly corresponds to TRBD1 (5 bases). The germline gives CDR1 MNHEY, CDR2 SMNVEV (reference sequence). The CDR3 loop spans 15 amino acids. The V and J ends lost 2 bases and 2 bases respectively, with 13 bases between them. CDR3 coding DNA: TGTGCCAGCAGTTTAAGGGCAGGGTCGACCTACGAGCAGTACTTC. Its protein product is CASSLRAGSTYEQYF.

This clone was picked up a small number of times. The gene calls are TRBV5-1 and TRBJ1-1; no clear D gene. From germline, CDR1 is SGHRS and CDR2 YFSETQ. This CDR3 spans 13 amino acids. V was trimmed by 3 bases and J by 4 bases, leaving 10 bases between them. The CDR3 region has the DNA TGCGCCAGCAGCTCGGGGTACGGCACTGAAGCTTTCTTT. Amino acid sequence: CASSSGYGTEAFF.

This clone was detected once. The chain recombines TRBV6-5 with TRBJ1-1; 7 bases agree with TRBD1. V gave up 2 bases and J gave up 4 bases; unmatched junction bases: 4. Germline V CDR1 and CDR2: MNHEY, SVGAGI. The CDR3 loop spans 14 amino acids. The CDR3 DNA follows: TGTGCCAGCAGTTACGAAAGGGACAGCACTGAAGCTTTCTTT. It is translated as CASSYERDSTEAFF.

The chain employs TRBV7-2 and TRBJ2-3; D remains ambiguous. From germline, CDR1 is SGHTA and CDR2 FQGNSA. V gave up 0 bases and J gave up 4 bases, with 2 bases separating them. This CDR3 contains 12 residues. CDR3: CASSLAADTQYF. The CDR3 DNA reads TGTGCCAGCAGCTTAGCTGCAGATACGCAGTATTTT.